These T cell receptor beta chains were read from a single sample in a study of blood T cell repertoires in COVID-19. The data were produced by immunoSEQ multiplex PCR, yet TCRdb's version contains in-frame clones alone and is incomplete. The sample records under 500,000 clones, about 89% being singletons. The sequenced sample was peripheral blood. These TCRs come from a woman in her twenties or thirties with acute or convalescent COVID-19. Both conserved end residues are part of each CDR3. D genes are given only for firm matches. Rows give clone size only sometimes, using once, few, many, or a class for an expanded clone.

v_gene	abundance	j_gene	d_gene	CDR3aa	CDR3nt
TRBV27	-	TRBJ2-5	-	CASSQGKRTAKEAQYF	TGTGCCAGCAGCCAAGGTAAAAGGACGGCCAAGGAGGCCCAGTACTTC
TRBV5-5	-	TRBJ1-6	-	CASSLATSLNSPLHF	TGTGCCAGCAGCTTGGCCACAAGTCTGAATTCACCCCTCCACTTT
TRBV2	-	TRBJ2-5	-	CASRFFAASEETQYF	TGTGCCAGCCGATTCTTCGCGGCTAGCGAAGAGACCCAGTACTTC
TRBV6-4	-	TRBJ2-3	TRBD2	CASSSTSGGSPDTQYF	TGTGCCAGCAGTTCGACTAGCGGGGGGTCCCCAGATACGCAGTATTTT
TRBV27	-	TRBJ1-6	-	CASSLLTSSYNSPLHF	TGTGCCAGCAGTTTACTCACGAGCTCCTATAATTCACCCCTCCACTTT
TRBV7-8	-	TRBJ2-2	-	CASSLDRGITGELFF	TGTGCCAGCAGCTTAGACAGAGGGATCACCGGGGAGCTGTTTTTT
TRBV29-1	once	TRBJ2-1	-	CSVVGDRKSSYNEQFF	TGCAGCGTTGTTGGAGACCGAAAGAGCTCCTACAATGAGCAGTTCTTC
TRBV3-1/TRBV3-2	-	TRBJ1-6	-	CASSQVMGAKSSPLHF	TGTGCCAGCAGCCAAGTGATGGGAGCTAAAAGTTCACCCCTCCACTTT
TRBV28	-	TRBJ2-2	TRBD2	CASSLRRGGGRELFF	TGTGCCAGCAGTTTAAGGCGGGGGGGCGGAAGGGAGCTGTTTTTT
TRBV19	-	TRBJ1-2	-	CASKEAELTYGYTF	TGTGCCAGTAAGGAGGCCGAGTTGACCTATGGCTACACCTTC
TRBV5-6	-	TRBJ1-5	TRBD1	CASSLGGTGGNQPQHF	TGTGCCAGCAGCTTGGGGGGGACAGGGGGCAATCAGCCCCAGCATTTT
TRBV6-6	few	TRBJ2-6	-	CASSQMGAQLPSSGANVLTF	TGTGCCAGCAGTCAAATGGGGGCGCAACTGCCTTCCTCTGGGGCCAACGTCCTGACTTTC
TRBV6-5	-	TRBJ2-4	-	CASRELAKNIQYF	TGTGCCAGCAGGGAGTTAGCCAAAAACATTCAGTACTTC
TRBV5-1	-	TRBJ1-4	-	CASSLELKQGKNEKLFF	TGCGCCAGCAGCTTGGAGTTGAAGCAGGGGAAAAATGAAAAACTGTTTTTT
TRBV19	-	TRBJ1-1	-	CASSIFEDTEAFF	TGTGCCAGTAGTATTTTCGAGGACACTGAAGCTTTCTTT
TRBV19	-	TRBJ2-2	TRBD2	CASSGGDETGELFF	TGTGCCAGTAGCGGGGGGGACGAGACCGGGGAGCTGTTTTTT
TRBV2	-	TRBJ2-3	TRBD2	CASSAHGGATDTQYF	TGTGCCAGTAGCGCCCACGGGGGGGCAACAGATACGCAGTATTTT
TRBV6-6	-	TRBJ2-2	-	CASSYGGFYTGELFF	TGTGCCAGCAGTTACGGGGGGTTTTACACCGGGGAGCTGTTTTTT
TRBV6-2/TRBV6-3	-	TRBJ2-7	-	CASSYTNNPIYEQYF	TGTGCCAGCAGTTATACAAACAACCCCATCTACGAGCAGTACTTC
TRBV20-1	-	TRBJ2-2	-	CSASSAVGTGELFF	TGCAGTGCTAGTTCGGCGGTTGGCACCGGGGAGCTGTTTTTT
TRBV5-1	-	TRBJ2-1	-	CASSLVVRMGEQFF	TGCGCCAGCAGCTTGGTAGTGCGGATGGGTGAGCAGTTCTTC
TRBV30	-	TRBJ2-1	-	CAWSPPWRGPYNEQFF	TGTGCCTGGAGTCCTCCATGGAGGGGACCCTACAATGAGCAGTTCTTC
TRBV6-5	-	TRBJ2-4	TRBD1	CATRGGQGAENIQYF	TGTGCCACCAGGGGTGGACAGGGGGCGGAAAACATTCAGTACTTC
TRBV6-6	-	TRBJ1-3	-	CASSQTALGGVMDGNTIYF	TGTGCCAGCAGTCAGACCGCCCTCGGAGGTGTAATGGACGGAAACACCATATATTTT
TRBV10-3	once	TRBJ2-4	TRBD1	CASRDRAKNIQYF	TGTGCCAGCCGGGACAGGGCCAAAAACATTCAGTACTTC
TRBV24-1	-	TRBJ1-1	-	CATSDFGREGATEAFF	TGTGCCACCAGTGATTTCGGCAGGGAAGGGGCCACTGAAGCTTTCTTT
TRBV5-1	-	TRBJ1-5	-	CASSLGPGEDQPQHF	TGCGCCAGCAGCTTAGGACCGGGAGAAGATCAGCCCCAGCATTTT
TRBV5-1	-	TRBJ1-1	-	CASSLGTIMNTEAFF	TGCGCCAGCAGCCTCGGGACTATCATGAACACTGAAGCTTTCTTT
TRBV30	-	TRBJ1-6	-	CASTLGRGNSPLHF	TGTGCCTCCACGCTCGGTCGGGGGAATTCACCCCTCCACTTT
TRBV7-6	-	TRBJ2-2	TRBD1	CASSPTGGNTGELFF	TGTGCCAGCAGCCCGACAGGGGGTAACACCGGGGAGCTGTTTTTT
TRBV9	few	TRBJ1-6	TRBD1	CASSVVDRGNSPLHF	TGTGCCAGCAGCGTAGTGGACAGGGGGAATTCACCCCTCCACTTT
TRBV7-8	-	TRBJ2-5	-	CASSLEGGSGETQYF	TGTGCCAGCAGCTTAGAAGGAGGTTCGGGGGAGACCCAGTACTTC
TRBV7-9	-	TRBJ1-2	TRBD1	CASSGQGRGYTF	TGTGCCAGCAGCGGACAGGGTCGTGGCTACACCTTC
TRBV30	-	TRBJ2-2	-	CAWSGPDFDQRELFF	TGTGCCTGGAGTGGGCCTGACTTCGACCAGAGGGAGCTGTTTTTT
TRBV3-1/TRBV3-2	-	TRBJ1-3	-	CASSQDVGSPSSGNTIYF	TGTGCCAGCAGCCAAGATGTAGGCAGTCCTAGCTCTGGAAACACCATATATTTT
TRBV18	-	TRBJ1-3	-	CASSPQGPRSGNTIYF	TGTGCCAGCTCACCCCAGGGGCCCCGGTCTGGAAACACCATATATTTT
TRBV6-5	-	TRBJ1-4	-	CASSYSTATNEKLFF	TGTGCCAGCAGTTACTCTACAGCAACTAATGAAAAACTGTTTTTT
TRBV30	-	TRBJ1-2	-	CAWSEDSRGQGYGYTF	TGTGCCTGGTCCGAAGACAGCAGGGGCCAGGGCTATGGCTACACCTTC
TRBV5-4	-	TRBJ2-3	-	CASSLMVGGSTDTQYF	TGTGCCAGCAGCCTAATGGTCGGCGGAAGCACAGATACGCAGTATTTT
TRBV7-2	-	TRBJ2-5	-	CASSLGQHQETQYF	TGTGCCAGCAGCTTAGGACAACATCAAGAGACCCAGTACTTC
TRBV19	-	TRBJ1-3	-	CASSILSRTFSGNTIYF	TGTGCCAGTAGTATTTTATCCCGGACATTCTCTGGAAACACCATATATTTT
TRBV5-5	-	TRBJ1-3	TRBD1	CASSGPGGTGGALGNTIYF	TGTGCCAGCAGCGGCCCAGGGGGGACAGGGGGCGCGTTAGGAAACACCATATATTTT
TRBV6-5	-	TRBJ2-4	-	CAIVDSLKNIQYF	TGTGCCATAGTGGACAGTCTCAAAAACATTCAGTACTTC
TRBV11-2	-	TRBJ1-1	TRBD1	CASSLVGMGQGEEQAFF	TGTGCCAGCAGCTTAGTGGGGATGGGACAGGGGGAAGAGCAAGCTTTCTTT